The 20 T cell receptor beta chains reported below all come from one sample, sequenced in a study of blood T cell repertoires in COVID-19. Sequenced by immunoSEQ multiplex PCR; TCRdb stores in-frame clones only, minus some. The sample carries 55,000 to 75,000 clones, around 82% recorded once. The specimen sequenced was peripheral blood. Receptors originate from a man older than 75 with COVID-19, enrolled during active disease.

The chain couples TRBV24-1 to TRBJ2-1; D gene ambiguous. Trimming took 4 bases from V and 0 from J, leaving 6 bases between them. The CDR3 contains 14 residues. Germline V gene data show CDR1 as KGHDR and CDR2 as SFDVKD. The CDR3 DNA reads as TGTGCCACCAGTGACACGAGCTCCTACAATGAGCAGTTCTTC. Translating gives CATSDTSSYNEQFF.

The chain carries TRBV18 and TRBJ2-7; a possible D gene is TRBD1 (6 bases). The CDR3 extends over 14 amino acids. Germline V gives CDR1 KGHSH, CDR2 LQKENI. Trimming pared 0 bases from V and 1 base from J, leaving 7 bases between. The CDR3 protein is CASSPPTGSYEQYF. CDR3 nucleotides: TGTGCCAGCTCACCACCGACAGGTTCCTACGAGCAGTACTTC.

The gene calls are TRBV12-3 or TRBV12-4 and TRBJ1-2; D perhaps matches TRBD1 (6 bases). V was cut by 2 bases and J by 2 bases, with 6 bases left in between. The CDR3 contains 13 residues. The CDR3, as DNA: TGTGCCAGCAGTTTAAGGGGGAACTATGGCTACACCTTC. It codes for CASSLRGNYGYTF.

Only a few counts were recorded for this clone. V and J are TRBV29-1 and TRBJ1-1; 7 nucleotides match TRBD1. The CDR3 runs to 13 residues. V dropped 5 bases and J dropped 1; count of bases not matched to a gene: 4. Germline CDR1 SQVTM, CDR2 ANQGSEA. This CDR3 reads CSVTGAANTEAFF. The DNA of the CDR3 is TGCAGCGTTACAGGGGCGGCGAACACTGAAGCTTTCTTT.

The CDR3: CASSLGAGNQETQYF. The CDR3 DNA reads as TGCGCCAGCAGCTTGGGCGCGGGCAATCAAGAGACCCAGTACTTC. J is TRBJ2-5 and V is TRBV5-1; D is perhaps TRBD2 (5 bases). The V end lost 0 bases, the J end lost 2 bases, and 11 bases lay between the germline ends. This CDR3 is built from 15 residues. Per the germline V gene, CDR1 is SGHRS and CDR2 is YFSETQ.

The chain recombines TRBV6-5 with TRBJ1-2; D gene ambiguous. V dropped 2 bases and J dropped 3 bases, with 13 bases sitting between them. The CDR3 is made up of 15 amino acids. CDR1 MNHEY and CDR2 SVGAGI come from the germline V gene. CDR3 protein: CASSYTAGLHYGYTF. The CDR3 DNA reads TGTGCCAGCAGTTACACGGCAGGCCTCCACTATGGCTACACCTTC.

This clone was counted between two and nine times. This chain links TRBV28 with TRBJ1-2, with TRBD1 as a possible D gene (6 bases). There are 17 residues in the CDR3. Per the germline V gene, CDR1 is MDHEN and CDR2 is SYDVKM. V was cut by 7 bases and J by 2 bases, with 23 bases left in between. CDR3 region: CASTPLQGFLLNYGYTF. For the CDR3, the DNA is TGTGCCAGCACCCCGTTACAGGGATTTCTCTTAAACTATGGCTACACCTTC.

The chain carries TRBV3-1 (or the pseudogene TRBV3-2) and TRBJ1-1; 9 nucleotides line up with TRBD1. The germline V gene has CDR1 LGHDT and CDR2 YNNKEL (reference sequence). The V gene end was trimmed by 3 bases and the J gene end by 3 bases; junction bases not matched to a gene: 2. This CDR3 is 14 amino acids long. The CDR3 is CASSQGQGDTEAFF. CDR3 DNA sequence: TGTGCCAGCAGCCAGGGACAGGGCGACACTGAAGCTTTCTTT.

The J gene is TRBJ1-2, the V gene TRBV18; D may be TRBD1 (6 bases). V dropped 1 base and J dropped 6 bases, with 9 bases sitting between them. The CDR3 length is 13 residues. The germline CDR1 and CDR2 sequences are KGHSH and LQKENI. The CDR3 sequence is CASSPRGQNGYTF. In DNA, the CDR3 is TGTGCCAGCTCACCACGCGGACAGAATGGCTACACCTTC. The whole variable domain, remainder taken from reference TRBV18 and TRBJ1-2, is NAGVMQNPRHLVRRRGQEARLRCSPMKGHSHVYWYRQLPEEGLKFMVYLQKENIIDESGMPKERFSAEFPKEGPSILRIQQVVRGDSAAYFCASSPRGQNGYTFGSGTRLTVV.

This chain connects TRBV18 to TRBJ1-2; tentatively, D is TRBD1 (5 bases). The CDR3 runs 12 residues. V was trimmed by 6 bases and J by 4 bases, leaving 9 bases between them. Germline V gene sequence: CDR1 KGHSH, CDR2 LQKENI. CDR3 DNA: TGTGCCAGCTCTCCGGACACCTATGGCTACACCTTC. Translating gives CASSPDTYGYTF.

The chain has TRBV4-2 and TRBJ2-3; 7 nucleotides agree with TRBD2. Trimming took 1 base from V and 0 from J; bases not matched to a gene: 7. The CDR3 is 17 amino acids. Per germline, CDR1 LGHNA and CDR2 YNFKEQ. In nucleotides, the CDR3 is TGTGCCAGCAGCCAAGTAAGAGCGGGACGGAGCACAGATACGCAGTATTTT. This encodes CASSQVRAGRSTDTQYF.

This chain links TRBV4-1 with TRBJ1-4; 7 bases fit TRBD1. Germline V gene data show CDR1 as MGHRA and CDR2 as YSYEKL. V lost 0 bases to trimming and J lost 8 bases; unmatched junction nucleotides: 6. The CDR3 spans 15 residues. The CDR3 region is CASSQDPRGNEKLFF. CDR3 in DNA: TGCGCCAGCAGCCAAGATCCCAGGGGGAACGAAAAACTGTTTTTT.

The chain joins TRBV15 to TRBJ1-4; D remains ambiguous. Germline CDR1 reads LNHNV; CDR2 reads YYDKDF (reference sequence). V lost 5 bases, J lost 0 bases, and 10 bases lay in between. The CDR3 sequence is 15 residues long. The CDR3 sequence: CATSFRPATNEKLFF. For the CDR3, the DNA is TGTGCCACCAGCTTCCGCCCGGCAACTAATGAAAAACTGTTTTTT.

The chain uses TRBV20-1 and TRBJ1-4; D is undetermined. Trimming removed 7 bases from V and 8 bases from J, with 8 bases in between. This CDR3 has 10 residues. From germline, CDR1 is DFQATT and CDR2 SNEGSKA (reference sequence). The CDR3 loop is CSVQQEKLFF. The CDR3 DNA reads as TGCAGTGTCCAACAGGAAAAACTGTTTTTT.

The V and J genes are TRBV12-3 or TRBV12-4 and TRBJ1-1, with 8 positions matching TRBD1. Unmatched junction bases numbered 3, after V lost 6 bases and J lost 3 bases. The CDR3 extends over 13 amino acids. The CDR3 DNA reads TGTGCCAGCAGCCGACAGGGGTACACTGAAGCTTTCTTT. This gives the protein CASSRQGYTEAFF.

The V and J genes are TRBV4-2 and TRBJ1-2; 9 nucleotides line up with TRBD1. CDR3 length equals 17 residues. Trimming at V came to 1 base and at J to 1 base, leaving 7 bases not matched to a gene. Looked up from germline, CDR1 is LGHNA and CDR2 is YNFKEQ. CDR3 loop: CASSQAGQGIDNYGYTF. In nucleotides, the CDR3 is TGTGCCAGCAGCCAAGCGGGACAGGGTATCGATAACTATGGCTACACCTTC.

The V call is TRBV7-2, the J call TRBJ2-2, with D unclear. Germline loops: CDR1 SGHTA, CDR2 FQGNSA. V was pared by 5 bases and J by 0 bases, with 13 bases between. CDR3 size: 16 residues. This chain's CDR3 is CASSPVGGPNTGELFF. The CDR3 nucleotides read TGTGCCAGCAGCCCAGTTGGCGGCCCGAACACCGGGGAGCTGTTTTTT.

The chain recombines TRBV28 with TRBJ2-7, with D tentatively TRBD2 (7 bases). Trimming shortened V by 5 bases and J by 6 bases, and 17 bases separated the two germline ends. The CDR3 runs to 14 residues. In germline, CDR1 is MDHEN, CDR2 SYDVKM. In DNA, the CDR3 is TGTGCCAGCAGTCCTCAGGGGAGGGAGAGCGAGCAGTACTTC. This codes for CASSPQGRESEQYF.

The J gene is TRBJ2-2, the V gene TRBV5-4; maybe TRBD2 (6 bases). In germline, CDR1 is SGHNT, CDR2 YYREEE (reference sequence). The CDR3 loop spans 14 amino acids. The V end was cut by 4 bases, the J end by 4 bases, with 11 bases between. The CDR3 is CASSISGTTGELFF. The DNA for the CDR3 is TGTGCCAGCAGCATTAGCGGAACCACCGGGGAGCTGTTTTTT.

The chain employs TRBV5-6 and TRBJ1-3; D not resolved. Looked up from germline, CDR1 is SGHDT and CDR2 is YYEEEE. The V end lost 4 bases, the J end lost 4 bases, and 12 bases lay between the germline ends. This CDR3 spans 14 amino acids. The chain's CDR3 is CASSPTNLGNTIYF. As DNA, the CDR3 is TGTGCCAGCAGCCCCACGAACCTAGGAAACACCATATATTTT.